Given below is one T cell receptor (beta chain) in context. This clonotype was detected ten times or more. The clone's antigen remains unknown. Base-call qualities are not available, and no considerably larger clone is one nucleotide away. Data came from an Illumina HiSeq 1500. The raw public data were reprocessed by TCRdb itself: fastp quality trimming at Q25, MiXCR clonotype calling, in-frame beta chains only. Rows are unified per CDR3 protein, each entry keeping the most common DNA and genes. This sample holds 310,000 or so distinct CDR3 sequences; around 10% were observed only once. Over 2.5% of the sample rests with the top ten. This entry belongs to a study of T cell repertoires in cytomegalovirus infection (dated by TCRdb to about 2019). With regard to the full study: The HLA type of each donor mattered for the analysis, because public TCR beta signatures pointed to carriage of CMV infection along with the matching HLA type. What the authors observed across the whole study: In both this cohort and an independent cohort of some 350 donors, the cumulative frequency of public TCR beta family members distinguished carriers of CMV infection plus the relevant HLA type. The ex vivo response was dominated by HLA-C-restricted CMV-specific TCR beta clonotypes, which also provided the single most frequent clonotype in two of eight donors.

The CDR3 runs 14 amino acids, cysteine and phenylalanine included. The retained sequence is limited to the CDR3, 42 bases, with the frame set at the first base. CDR1 is given as LGHNA and CDR2 as YSLEER, both from the germline V gene. V lost 0 bases and J lost 6 bases, and the count of bases not matched to a germline gene is 3. This receptor was taken from a human donor in good health (CMV status not recorded). Some clones in this sample may be carry-over from other donors' samples. The V gene is TRBV4-3 and the J gene is TRBJ2-3, and TRBD2 aligns with 7 junction nucleotides. The sequencing input was PBMCs. The CDR3 amino acid sequence is: CASSQEGRGDTQYF. The nucleotide sequence reads as follows: TGCGCCAGCAGCCAAGAAGGGCGGGGGGATACGCAGTATTTT.